The following is a T cell receptor beta chain sequence with its context. What antigen it recognizes has not been identified. Per-base quality was not reported, and no clone a single base away is much larger than it. Library creation used the immunoSEQ multiplex PCR assay. TCRdb's version of the immuneACCESS table is confined to in-frame rearrangements and falls short of the full clone set. An unresolved V gene accounts for under half of the shortfall where checked; the remainder is of unknown origin. This sample comprises approximately 68,000 clones, about 97% of them detected only once. In total, the top ten clones hold approximately 0.28% of the sample. The data originate from a study of technical replicates of blood from a handful of donors (dated by TCRdb to 2016 to 2017). The CDR3 contains 16 residues, cysteine and phenylalanine counted. Only CDR3 DNA is held: 48 bases, read in frame from base 1. V is shortened by 0 bases, J by 4 bases, and the region joining them spans 13 bases. For CDR1 and CDR2, the germline V gene lists SGHDN and FVKESK.

Sequencing input: T cells isolated from PBMCs. The sequence was obtained from a human donor in good health. The sequence joins TRBV14 to TRBJ2-1; the D segment could be TRBD2, given 5 matching bases. Read as DNA, the sequence is TGTGCCAGCAGCCAAGAGGGTCTAGCCCCTTACAATGAGCAGTTCTTC. This is translated as CASSQEGLAPYNEQFF.